This entry features one TCR beta chain sequence. What it binds is unknown. This specimen comes from a study of breast tumors, draining lymph nodes, adjacent tissues. Study results and limitations: Tumor TCR diversity was below lymph nodes but above nontumor tissue. Findings are consistent with lymph node origin and intratumoral expansion of most tumor T cells.

TCRdb re-called the multiplex PCR reads through MiXCR, storing one row per CDR3 protein. The sample shows about 130,000 distinct CDR3 sequences, 15% to 20% of them seen only once. Samples came from axillary lymph nodes draining the breast cancer. This receptor was obtained from a female donor with breast cancer. Some clones in this sample may be carry-over from other donors' samples. Source material: axillary lymph node tissue.

CDR3 amino acids: CASSWDRRVFPGELFF. The CDR3 nucleotides are TGTGCCAGCAGCTGGGACAGAAGGGTTTTCCCCGGGGAGCTGTTTTTT. The chain combines TRBV3-1 with TRBJ2-2, with TRBD1 identical over 7 bases. The CDR3 consists of 16 residues. The V segment lost 5 bases and the J segment 6 bases; nucleotides outside the gene matches: 12. Germline V gene sequence: CDR1 LGHDT, CDR2 YNNKEL (reference sequence).